This entry describes one TCR beta chain. The data belong to a study of cytomegalovirus exposure and HLA in healthy donors. The donors gave bone marrow, and they were healthy. Though nominally healthy at sampling, donors likely had unrecorded immune exposures. V lost 2 bases to trimming and J lost 5 bases; unmatched junction nucleotides: 9. Germline values: CDR1 MNHEY, CDR2 SMNVEV (reference sequence). The CDR3 runs to 16 residues. The PCR contained 60 Vbeta and 13 Jbeta primers. Sequencing used immunoSEQ multiplex PCR; TCRdb keeps in-frame clones, though not all of them. The table lists about 150,000 clones, over 70% of them singletons.

V is TRBV27 and J is TRBJ2-5, with TRBD2 matching 9 bases. The TCR comes from a woman between 40 and 55 years old in good health and CMV-seropositive. Sequencing was performed on PBMCs. The CDR3 spells CASSLISLAGPETQYF. Written as DNA, the CDR3 is TGTGCCAGCAGTTTAATTTCCCTAGCGGGGCCGGAGACCCAGTACTTC.